The clone carrying this T cell receptor (beta chain) was detected many times. Its antigen is still unknown. The entry originates in a study of T cells in Graves' hyperthyroidism and ophthalmopathy. Fresh peripheral blood, about 9.9 ml, yielded the PBMCs. Germline V gene data show CDR1 as SGHAT and CDR2 as FQNNGV. The junction had 4 bases not matched to a gene; V was cut back by 5 bases and J by 3 bases. CDR3 size: 16 residues. Regarding the study as a whole: Expanded thyroid clonotypes (above 0.001) were mostly also found in blood.

TCR beta CDR3 region amplification was performed from RNA transcripts. TCR CDR3 regions were first amplified by RT-PCR with HTBI primers. MiXCR, applied by TCRdb to the multiplex PCR reads, yields one record per CDR3 protein. The data hold approximately 430,000 distinct CDR3 sequences, with approximately 14% observed a single time. The TCR sequence derives from a woman between 18 and 30 years old with Graves' hyperthyroidism. The J gene is TRBJ2-1, the V gene TRBV11-2; 13 bases match TRBD2. The sample consisted of blood. The CDR3 bases are TGTGCCAGCAGCCCTCGACTAGCGGGGGGCTACAATGAGCAGTTCTTC. Its protein is CASSPRLAGGYNEQFF.